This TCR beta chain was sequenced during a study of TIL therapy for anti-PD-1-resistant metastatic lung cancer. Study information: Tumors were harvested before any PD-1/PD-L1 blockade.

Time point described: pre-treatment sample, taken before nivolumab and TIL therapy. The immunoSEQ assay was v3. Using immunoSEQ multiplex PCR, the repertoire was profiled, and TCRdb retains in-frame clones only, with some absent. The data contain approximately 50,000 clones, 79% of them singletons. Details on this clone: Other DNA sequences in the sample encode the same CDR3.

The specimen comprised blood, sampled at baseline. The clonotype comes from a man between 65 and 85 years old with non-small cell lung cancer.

The chain's CDR3 is CASSRDRNQPQHF. Here the CDR3 DNA reads TGTGCCAGTAGTAGAGACCGCAATCAGCCCCAGCATTTT. The chain couples TRBV19 to TRBJ1-5; D remains ambiguous. The germline CDR1 and CDR2 sequences are LNHDA and SQIVND (reference sequence). V shed 4 bases and J shed 2 bases, with 6 bases lying between them. The CDR3 totals 13 residues.